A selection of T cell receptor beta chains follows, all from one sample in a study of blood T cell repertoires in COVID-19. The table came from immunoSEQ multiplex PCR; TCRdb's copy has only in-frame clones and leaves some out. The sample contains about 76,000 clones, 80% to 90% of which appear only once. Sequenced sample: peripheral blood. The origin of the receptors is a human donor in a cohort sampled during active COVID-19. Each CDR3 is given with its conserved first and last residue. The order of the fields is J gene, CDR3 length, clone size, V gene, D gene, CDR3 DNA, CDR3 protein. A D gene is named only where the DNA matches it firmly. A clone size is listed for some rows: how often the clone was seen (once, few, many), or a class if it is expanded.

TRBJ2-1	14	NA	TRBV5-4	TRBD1	TGTGCCAGCAGCCACCGGGACAGGTACAATGAGCAGTTCTTC	CASSHRDRYNEQFF
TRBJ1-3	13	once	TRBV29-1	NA	TGCAGCGTTGGAGCAGGGGCTGGAAACACCATATATTTT	CSVGAGAGNTIYF
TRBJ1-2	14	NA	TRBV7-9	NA	TGTGCCAGCAGCTTAGCGTCTTATAACTATGGCTACACCTTC	CASSLASYNYGYTF
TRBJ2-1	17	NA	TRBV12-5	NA	TGTGCTAGTGGTTTGGTACTCCCAGGGGTCTCCTACAATGAGCAGTTCTTC	CASGLVLPGVSYNEQFF
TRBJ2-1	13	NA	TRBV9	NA	TGTGCCAGCAGCCTCGGGTACTACAATGAGCAGTTCTTC	CASSLGYYNEQFF
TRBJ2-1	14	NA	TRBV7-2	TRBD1	TGTGCCAGCAGCGAATGGGACAGGACCAATGAGCAGTTCTTC	CASSEWDRTNEQFF
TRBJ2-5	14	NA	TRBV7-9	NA	TGTGCCAGCAGCTTAACGTTTGGAGAAGAGACCCAGTACTTC	CASSLTFGEETQYF
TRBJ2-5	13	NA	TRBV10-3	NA	TGTGCCATCAGTGAGGCAGGGATGGAGACCCAGTACTTC	CAISEAGMETQYF
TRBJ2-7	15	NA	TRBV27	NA	TGTGCCAGCAGTCTCTCCAGGGCCTTCTCCTACGAGCAGTACTTC	CASSLSRAFSYEQYF
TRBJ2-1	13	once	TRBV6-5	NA	TGTGCCAGCAGACTCCAGACATTCGGTGAGCAGTTCTTC	CASRLQTFGEQFF
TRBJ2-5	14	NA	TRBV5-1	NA	TGCGCCAGCAGCCCGGGTGGGTTCCAAGAGACCCAGTACTTC	CASSPGGFQETQYF
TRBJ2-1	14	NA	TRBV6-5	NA	TGTGCCAGCAGCGACAGTGGCGTAAACAATGAGCAGTTCTTC	CASSDSGVNNEQFF
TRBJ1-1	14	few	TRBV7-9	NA	TGTGCCAGCAGCTTAGGCGGGCTCGGCACTGAAGCTTTCTTT	CASSLGGLGTEAFF
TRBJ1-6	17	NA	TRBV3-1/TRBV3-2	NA	TGTGCCAGCAGCCCGCCGGATCCGGGTATTATGCCAAGGCCCCTCCACTTT	CASSPPDPGIMPRPLHF
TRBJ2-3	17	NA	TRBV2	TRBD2	TGTGCCAGCAGGAGCGGGACTAGCGGGAGATACACAGATACGCAGTATTTT	CASRSGTSGRYTDTQYF
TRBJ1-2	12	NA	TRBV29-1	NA	TGCAGCGTTGATAGACAAAACGGAGGCTACACCTTC	CSVDRQNGGYTF
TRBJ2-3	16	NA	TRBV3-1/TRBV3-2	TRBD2	TGTGCCAGCAGCTCAAGCTCCGGGGGGTTCACAGATACGCAGTATTTT	CASSSSSGGFTDTQYF
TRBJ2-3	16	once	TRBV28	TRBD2	TGTGCCAGCAACCCACTAGCGGGAGGCAGCACAGATACGCAGTATTTT	CASNPLAGGSTDTQYF
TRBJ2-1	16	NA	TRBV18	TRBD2	TGTGCCAGCTCCCCCCCGCGGGGGGGCCGCTACAATGAGCAGTTCTTC	CASSPPRGGRYNEQFF
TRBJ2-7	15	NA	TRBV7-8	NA	TGTGCCAGCAGCTTAGGAGGAGGGAATTCCTACGAGCAGTACTTC	CASSLGGGNSYEQYF
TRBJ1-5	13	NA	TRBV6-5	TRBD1	TGTGCCACAAGACAGGGGCACAATCAGCCCCAGCATTTT	CATRQGHNQPQHF
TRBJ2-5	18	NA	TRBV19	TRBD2	TGTGCCAGTAGTGAGACTAGCGGGAGGGCCAGTCGGGCGGAGACCCAGTACTTC	CASSETSGRASRAETQYF
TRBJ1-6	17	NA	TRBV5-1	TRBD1	TGCGCCAGCAGCTTGGTCCCAGGGGGTGCTTATAATTCACCCCTCCACTTT	CASSLVPGGAYNSPLHF
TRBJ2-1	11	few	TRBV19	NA	TGTGCCAGTTTACAAGGGGTTGAGCAGTTCTTC	CASLQGVEQFF
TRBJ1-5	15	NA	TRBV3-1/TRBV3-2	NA	TGTGCCAGCAGCCAAGACCTAGAGAGCAATCAGCCCCAGCATTTT	CASSQDLESNQPQHF
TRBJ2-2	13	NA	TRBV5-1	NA	TGCGCCAGCAGCTTGGATCCGACCGGGGAGCTGTTTTTT	CASSLDPTGELFF
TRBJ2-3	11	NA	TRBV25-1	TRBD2	TGTGCCGGGGGGGAGTCAGATACGCAGTATTTT	CAGGESDTQYF
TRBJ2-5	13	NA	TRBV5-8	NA	TGTGCCAGCAGCTGGAGGGTAATAGAGACCCAGTACTTC	CASSWRVIETQYF
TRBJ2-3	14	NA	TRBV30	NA	TGTGCCTGGAGTGTCATAGGGGGCACAGATACGCAGTATTTT	CAWSVIGGTDTQYF
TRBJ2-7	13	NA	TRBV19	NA	TGTGCCAGTAGTATTGGAGGGGGCCGCCCCCCGTACTTC	CASSIGGGRPPYF
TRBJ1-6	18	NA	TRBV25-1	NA	TGTGCCAGCAGTGCAATCCCTGGGGAGGAGGTGAGTAATTCACCCCTCCACTTT	CASSAIPGEEVSNSPLHF
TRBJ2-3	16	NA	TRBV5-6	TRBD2	TGTGCCAGCAGCCATAGCGGGGGGTTGTTAACAGATACGCAGTATTTT	CASSHSGGLLTDTQYF
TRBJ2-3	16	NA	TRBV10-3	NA	TGTGCCATCAACGGCGGGTCGCGGGTTAGCACAGATACGCAGTATTTT	CAINGGSRVSTDTQYF
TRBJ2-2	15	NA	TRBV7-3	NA	TGTGCCAGCAGCTTAGGGACAACGAACACCGGGGAGCTGTTTTTT	CASSLGTTNTGELFF
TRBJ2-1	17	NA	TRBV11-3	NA	TGTGCCAGCAGCTCACGACGGACAGAGGGCTCCTACAATGAGCAGTTCTTC	CASSSRRTEGSYNEQFF
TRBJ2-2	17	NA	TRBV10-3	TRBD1	TGTGCCATCAGTGAGTTCGCGAGACAGGGGGCGGCCGGGGAGCTGTTTTTT	CAISEFARQGAAGELFF
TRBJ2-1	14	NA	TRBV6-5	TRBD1	TGTGCCAGCAGTAACGACAGGGGGACCCATGAGCAGTTCTTC	CASSNDRGTHEQFF